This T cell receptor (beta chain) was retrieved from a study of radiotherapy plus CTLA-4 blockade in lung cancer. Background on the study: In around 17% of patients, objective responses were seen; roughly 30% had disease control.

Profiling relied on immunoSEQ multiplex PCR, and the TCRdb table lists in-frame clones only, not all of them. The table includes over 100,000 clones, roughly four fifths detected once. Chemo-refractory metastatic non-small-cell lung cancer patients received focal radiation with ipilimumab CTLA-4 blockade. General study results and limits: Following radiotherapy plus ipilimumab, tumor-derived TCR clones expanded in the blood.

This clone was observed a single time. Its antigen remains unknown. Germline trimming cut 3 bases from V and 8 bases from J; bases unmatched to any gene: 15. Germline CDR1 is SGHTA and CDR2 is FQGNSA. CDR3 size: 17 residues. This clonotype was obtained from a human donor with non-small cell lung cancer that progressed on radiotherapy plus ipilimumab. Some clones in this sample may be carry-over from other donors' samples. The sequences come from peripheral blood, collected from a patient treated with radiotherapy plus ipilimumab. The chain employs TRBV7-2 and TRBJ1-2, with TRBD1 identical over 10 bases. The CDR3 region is CASSLNPGTGDGVGYTF. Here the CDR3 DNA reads TGTGCCAGCAGCTTGAACCCCGGGACAGGGGACGGAGTAGGCTACACCTTC.